A selection of T cell receptor beta chains follows, all from one sample in a study of T cell responses to AZD1222 COVID-19 vaccine. Sequenced by immunoSEQ multiplex PCR; TCRdb stores in-frame clones only, minus some. The sample contains some 140,000 clones, over 85% of which appear only once. Source: peripheral blood, taken on day 0 of AZD1222 vaccination. Source of these receptors: an adult in good health. Both conserved end residues are part of each CDR3. The order of the fields is CDR3 DNA, CDR3 protein, D gene, clone size, J gene, V gene. A D gene is named only where the DNA matches it firmly. Size is stated for part of the rows, as once, few or many counts, or as a class when the clone is expanded.

cdr3_nt: TGTGCCATCAGTCTTAGGGAGGCCGCTAGCACAGATACGCAGTATTTT; cdr3_aa: CAISLREAASTDTQYF; d_call: -; clone_size: -; j_call: TRBJ2-3; v_call: TRBV10-3
cdr3_nt: TGTGCCAGCAGCTTTACTAGCGGGGCAACCTACGAGCAGTACTTC; cdr3_aa: CASSFTSGATYEQYF; d_call: TRBD2; clone_size: -; j_call: TRBJ2-7; v_call: TRBV6-5
cdr3_nt: TGTGCCAGCACAATCCTGGGCGGGAACTACGAGCAGTACTTC; cdr3_aa: CASTILGGNYEQYF; d_call: -; clone_size: -; j_call: TRBJ2-7; v_call: TRBV7-9
cdr3_nt: TGTGCCAGCACCTACCGGGACAGGGTCTTTACTAACTATGGCTACACCTTC; cdr3_aa: CASTYRDRVFTNYGYTF; d_call: TRBD1; clone_size: -; j_call: TRBJ1-2; v_call: TRBV6-4
cdr3_nt: TGTGCCAGCAGCTTACAGGGAGGTTATACTGAAGCTTTCTTT; cdr3_aa: CASSLQGGYTEAFF; d_call: -; clone_size: -; j_call: TRBJ1-1; v_call: TRBV7-3
cdr3_nt: TGTGCCAGCACGGCGTTTAGTGAAAAACTGTTTTTT; cdr3_aa: CASTAFSEKLFF; d_call: -; clone_size: -; j_call: TRBJ1-4; v_call: TRBV2
cdr3_nt: TGTGCCAGCAGCCAAGATCAAGGAGTTGGGGTTCGCACCGGGGAGCTGTTTTTT; cdr3_aa: CASSQDQGVGVRTGELFF; d_call: -; clone_size: -; j_call: TRBJ2-2; v_call: TRBV3-1/TRBV3-2
cdr3_nt: TGTGCCACCAGGCCCGGGACTAGAGTCAACACCGGGGAGCTGTTTTTT; cdr3_aa: CATRPGTRVNTGELFF; d_call: TRBD2; clone_size: -; j_call: TRBJ2-2; v_call: TRBV15
cdr3_nt: TGCAGCGGTGAGGGACGAAGCACCGGGGAGCTGTTTTTT; cdr3_aa: CSGEGRSTGELFF; d_call: -; clone_size: -; j_call: TRBJ2-2; v_call: TRBV29-1
cdr3_nt: TGTGCCAGCAGTTTCCCACCTCGGAACACCGGGGAGCTGTTTTTT; cdr3_aa: CASSFPPRNTGELFF; d_call: -; clone_size: once; j_call: TRBJ2-2; v_call: TRBV28
cdr3_nt: TGCGCCAGCAGCTTAACAGACAGGGTGGGCGAGCAGTACTTC; cdr3_aa: CASSLTDRVGEQYF; d_call: TRBD1; clone_size: -; j_call: TRBJ2-7; v_call: TRBV5-1
cdr3_nt: TGTGCCAGCAGCCAAGATATAGACAGGCTCGTTACGGGCGGGACGACAGATACGCAGTATTTT; cdr3_aa: CASSQDIDRLVTGGTTDTQYF; d_call: -; clone_size: -; j_call: TRBJ2-3; v_call: TRBV3-1/TRBV3-2
cdr3_nt: TGCAGCGTTGAGGGGCCCACGGGAGCGGGAAACACCATATATTTT; cdr3_aa: CSVEGPTGAGNTIYF; d_call: -; clone_size: -; j_call: TRBJ1-3; v_call: TRBV29-1
cdr3_nt: TGTGCCTGGAGTGTAAACTACCCCGGAACGCAGTATTTT; cdr3_aa: CAWSVNYPGTQYF; d_call: -; clone_size: -; j_call: TRBJ2-3; v_call: TRBV30
cdr3_nt: TGTGCCATCAGGGGAAGGGGAGATACGCAGTATTTT; cdr3_aa: CAIRGRGDTQYF; d_call: -; clone_size: -; j_call: TRBJ2-3; v_call: TRBV10-3
cdr3_nt: TGTGCCAGCAGCAAAGGGACTTACGAGCAGTACTTC; cdr3_aa: CASSKGTYEQYF; d_call: -; clone_size: -; j_call: TRBJ2-7; v_call: TRBV7-9
cdr3_nt: TGTGCCAGTAGAGGGCAACTAGCGGGAGTCACTGGTGGTAAGGATGAGCAGTTCTTC; cdr3_aa: CASRGQLAGVTGGKDEQFF; d_call: TRBD2; clone_size: -; j_call: TRBJ2-1; v_call: TRBV19
cdr3_nt: TGCGCCAGCAGCTTGGTGCGGGGTTCGTACAATGAGCAGTTCTTC; cdr3_aa: CASSLVRGSYNEQFF; d_call: -; clone_size: -; j_call: TRBJ2-1; v_call: TRBV5-1
cdr3_nt: TGTGCCAGCAGCGGGGGGCCGGGACTAAACTATGGCTACACCTTC; cdr3_aa: CASSGGPGLNYGYTF; d_call: -; clone_size: -; j_call: TRBJ1-2; v_call: TRBV5-4
cdr3_nt: TGTGCCAGCCAGGGGAGGAATGAAAAACTGTTTTTT; cdr3_aa: CASQGRNEKLFF; d_call: -; clone_size: -; j_call: TRBJ1-4; v_call: TRBV24-1
cdr3_nt: TGTGCCAGCAGTCGGGCGGGACAGCTTAGCTATGGCTACACCTTC; cdr3_aa: CASSRAGQLSYGYTF; d_call: TRBD1; clone_size: -; j_call: TRBJ1-2; v_call: TRBV5-6
cdr3_nt: TGTGCCAGCAGTTTTCAGGGTAACCCATCACCCCTCCACTTT; cdr3_aa: CASSFQGNPSPLHF; d_call: -; clone_size: -; j_call: TRBJ1-6; v_call: TRBV28
cdr3_nt: TGTGCCAGCAGTTCTGCCGAGGGGAGCTCCTATAATTCACCCCTCCACTTT; cdr3_aa: CASSSAEGSSYNSPLHF; d_call: -; clone_size: -; j_call: TRBJ1-6; v_call: TRBV28
cdr3_nt: TGTGCCAGCAGCGCGACAGAGAGCATGAACACTGAAGCTTTCTTT; cdr3_aa: CASSATESMNTEAFF; d_call: -; clone_size: -; j_call: TRBJ1-1; v_call: TRBV9
cdr3_nt: TGTGCCAGCAGCTTAGAACCGTCGAACCTCCTGGGCGGCTACACCTTC; cdr3_aa: CASSLEPSNLLGGYTF; d_call: -; clone_size: -; j_call: TRBJ1-2; v_call: TRBV7-2
cdr3_nt: TGTGCCACCAGCAGAGATCCCCAGGGAGAGACAGGGATGAATTCACCCCTCCACTTT; cdr3_aa: CATSRDPQGETGMNSPLHF; d_call: TRBD1; clone_size: -; j_call: TRBJ1-6; v_call: TRBV15
cdr3_nt: TGTGCCATCAGCGGGGGACAGGGGAGTAACGAAAAACTGTTTTTT; cdr3_aa: CAISGGQGSNEKLFF; d_call: TRBD1; clone_size: -; j_call: TRBJ1-4; v_call: TRBV10-3
cdr3_nt: TGTGCCAGCAGCCCCAGGGTGGGCGGCCAGACCCAGTACTTC; cdr3_aa: CASSPRVGGQTQYF; d_call: -; clone_size: -; j_call: TRBJ2-5; v_call: TRBV14
cdr3_nt: TGTGCCATCAGATCCGGGACCTCTAAGACGAACTATGGCTACACCTTC; cdr3_aa: CAIRSGTSKTNYGYTF; d_call: -; clone_size: -; j_call: TRBJ1-2; v_call: TRBV10-3
cdr3_nt: TGCGCCAGCAGCTTGGACACCTCCAATCAGCCCCAGCATTTT; cdr3_aa: CASSLDTSNQPQHF; d_call: -; clone_size: -; j_call: TRBJ1-5; v_call: TRBV5-1
cdr3_nt: TGCAGTGCTAGAGTCCGAACTGAAGCTTTCTTT; cdr3_aa: CSARVRTEAFF; d_call: -; clone_size: once; j_call: TRBJ1-1; v_call: TRBV20-1
cdr3_nt: TGTGCCAGCAGTTTCCCAGCAGGTCAGAACACTGAAGCTTTCTTT; cdr3_aa: CASSFPAGQNTEAFF; d_call: -; clone_size: -; j_call: TRBJ1-1; v_call: TRBV28
cdr3_nt: TGTGCCAGCAGCTTAATCGGGACAGGCTATGGCTACACCTTC; cdr3_aa: CASSLIGTGYGYTF; d_call: TRBD1; clone_size: -; j_call: TRBJ1-2; v_call: TRBV7-9
cdr3_nt: TGTGCCAGCAGCTTAGTCAACCAGGGGAGACTCACCTTC; cdr3_aa: CASSLVNQGRLTF; d_call: -; clone_size: -; j_call: TRBJ1-2; v_call: TRBV13
cdr3_nt: TGTGCCAGCAGTTACGGGGACAGGGGCCACGAGCAGTACTTC; cdr3_aa: CASSYGDRGHEQYF; d_call: TRBD1; clone_size: -; j_call: TRBJ2-7; v_call: TRBV28
cdr3_nt: TGCGCCAGCAGAGAAAAGGGTGCTAACTATGGCTACACCTTC; cdr3_aa: CASREKGANYGYTF; d_call: -; clone_size: -; j_call: TRBJ1-2; v_call: TRBV5-1
cdr3_nt: TGTGCCAGCAGCCAAGATTGGCAGGGGAATCAGCCCCAGCATTTT; cdr3_aa: CASSQDWQGNQPQHF; d_call: -; clone_size: -; j_call: TRBJ1-5; v_call: TRBV4-2
cdr3_nt: TGTGCCAGCAGCGTAGGGAGCGGGAGTTCGGTCGAGCAGTACTTC; cdr3_aa: CASSVGSGSSVEQYF; d_call: TRBD2; clone_size: once; j_call: TRBJ2-7; v_call: TRBV9
cdr3_nt: TGTGCCAGCAGTCGCCCGTGGGGCAATCAGCCCCAGCATTTT; cdr3_aa: CASSRPWGNQPQHF; d_call: -; clone_size: -; j_call: TRBJ1-5; v_call: TRBV28
cdr3_nt: TGTGCCAGCAGCTTCGGGGGGCCCAATGAGCAGTTCTTC; cdr3_aa: CASSFGGPNEQFF; d_call: -; clone_size: -; j_call: TRBJ2-1; v_call: TRBV11-2
cdr3_nt: TGTGCCAGCAGCCCCCCCCGGGCATCCTACAATGAGCAGTTCTTC; cdr3_aa: CASSPPRASYNEQFF; d_call: -; clone_size: -; j_call: TRBJ2-1; v_call: TRBV6-5
cdr3_nt: TGTGCCAGCAGCCCACCACGGCGAGATCGCGCCTATGGCTACACCTTC; cdr3_aa: CASSPPRRDRAYGYTF; d_call: -; clone_size: -; j_call: TRBJ1-2; v_call: TRBV7-8
cdr3_nt: TGTGCCATCAGCCCGGGACGGATTAATTCACCCCTCCACTTT; cdr3_aa: CAISPGRINSPLHF; d_call: -; clone_size: -; j_call: TRBJ1-6; v_call: TRBV10-3
cdr3_nt: TGTGCCAGCACCCCCGGGGGGTGGGGTAACTATGGCTACACCTTC; cdr3_aa: CASTPGGWGNYGYTF; d_call: -; clone_size: -; j_call: TRBJ1-2; v_call: TRBV25-1
cdr3_nt: TGTGCCAGCAGTTTCCTGGTCGGATCACCCCTCCACTTT; cdr3_aa: CASSFLVGSPLHF; d_call: -; clone_size: -; j_call: TRBJ1-6; v_call: TRBV12-3/TRBV12-4
cdr3_nt: TGTGCTGCGGGAGGCTCAACTAATGAAAAACTGTTTTTT; cdr3_aa: CAAGGSTNEKLFF; d_call: -; clone_size: -; j_call: TRBJ1-4; v_call: TRBV19
cdr3_nt: TGTGCCAGCAGTTTATCTAAGGGGATCTCTGGAAACACCATATATTTT; cdr3_aa: CASSLSKGISGNTIYF; d_call: -; clone_size: -; j_call: TRBJ1-3; v_call: TRBV27
cdr3_nt: TGCAGTGCTAGTCGGCGTCAGGGGGCAGCCGATGGCGGCTACACCTTC; cdr3_aa: CSASRRQGAADGGYTF; d_call: TRBD1; clone_size: -; j_call: TRBJ1-2; v_call: TRBV20-1
cdr3_nt: TGTGCCAGCAGCTTGGACAGAGGACAGCCCCAGCATTTT; cdr3_aa: CASSLDRGQPQHF; d_call: -; clone_size: -; j_call: TRBJ1-5; v_call: TRBV5-6
cdr3_nt: TGTGCCAGCAGAGCGGCCCTGACGAACACCGGGGAGCTGTTTTTT; cdr3_aa: CASRAALTNTGELFF; d_call: -; clone_size: -; j_call: TRBJ2-2; v_call: TRBV11-2
cdr3_nt: TGTGCCAGCAGTACCCCGGGACCGACGTCCTACGAGCAGTACTTC; cdr3_aa: CASSTPGPTSYEQYF; d_call: -; clone_size: -; j_call: TRBJ2-7; v_call: TRBV28
cdr3_nt: TGCAGCGTTGAGAAAGACAGGGCTGTGAACACTGAAGCTTTCTTT; cdr3_aa: CSVEKDRAVNTEAFF; d_call: TRBD1; clone_size: -; j_call: TRBJ1-1; v_call: TRBV29-1
cdr3_nt: TGTGCCAGCAGTTATCGGGCAGACGCCAAAAACATTCAGTACTTC; cdr3_aa: CASSYRADAKNIQYF; d_call: -; clone_size: -; j_call: TRBJ2-4; v_call: TRBV27
cdr3_nt: TGTGCCAGCAGTGTTGACAGGGGGTTCGCCGGAAACACCATATATTTT; cdr3_aa: CASSVDRGFAGNTIYF; d_call: TRBD1; clone_size: -; j_call: TRBJ1-3; v_call: TRBV25-1
cdr3_nt: TGTGCTACTACTATGGCGGTCTACAATGAGCAGTTCTTC; cdr3_aa: CATTMAVYNEQFF; d_call: -; clone_size: few; j_call: TRBJ2-1; v_call: TRBV5-6
cdr3_nt: TGTGCCAGCAGTTTAGTAGATTCACCCCTCCACTTT; cdr3_aa: CASSLVDSPLHF; d_call: -; clone_size: -; j_call: TRBJ1-6; v_call: TRBV12-3/TRBV12-4
cdr3_nt: TGTGCCAGCAGTGAAGGCAGGGGCCCAAGACAGCCCCAGCATTTT; cdr3_aa: CASSEGRGPRQPQHF; d_call: -; clone_size: -; j_call: TRBJ1-5; v_call: TRBV6-1
cdr3_nt: TGTGCCAGCTCACTGGGACTAGCGGGAGCTGAGACCCAGTACTTC; cdr3_aa: CASSLGLAGAETQYF; d_call: TRBD2; clone_size: -; j_call: TRBJ2-5; v_call: TRBV18